These 26 T cell receptor beta chains were all obtained from the same sample, sequenced in a study of T cell responses to AZD1222 COVID-19 vaccine (dated by TCRdb to 2020 to 2023). The protocol used for the library was the immunoSEQ multiplex PCR assay. The table was pulled from immuneACCESS by TCRdb, which kept in-frame rearrangements only. Such tables lose some clones; where checked, under half of the loss comes from unresolved V genes, and the rest has no known cause. The sample records 150,000 to 200,000 clones, less than 95% of which are singletons. The ten largest account for about 1.4% of the sample. What this sample's time point label stands for: baseline before first vaccination. Sequenced here: peripheral blood, sampled on day 0 of AZD1222 vaccination. The receptors originated from an adult in good health.

The chain links TRBV28 to TRBJ1-4; D possibly corresponds to TRBD1 (6 bases). V lost 3 bases to trimming and J lost 7 bases, with 18 bases between them. Germline values: CDR1 MDHEN, CDR2 SYDVKM. The CDR3 has 16 residues. The CDR3 DNA is TGTGCCAGCAGTTTGGGGGCGAGCCAACTTTTTGAAAAACTGTTTTTT. Translation: CASSLGASQLFEKLFF.

The chain carries TRBV2 and TRBJ1-1, with D unresolved. CDR3 length: 13 residues. Trimming removed 7 bases from V and 4 bases from J, with 13 bases in between. The germline V gene has CDR1 SNHLY and CDR2 FYNNEI. In DNA, the CDR3 is TGTGCCAGCACCACGGAGGCGGGCACTGAAGCTTTCTTT. It translates to CASTTEAGTEAFF.

The V and J genes are TRBV2 and TRBJ1-2; 8 bases agree with TRBD1. The J segment lost 0 bases and the V segment lost 4 bases, leaving 7 bases of the junction unmatched. CDR3 size: 16 residues. Germline CDR1 reads SNHLY; CDR2 reads FYNNEI. The CDR3, as DNA: TGTGCCAGCAGTGGTTTCAGGGGGCAAGCTAACTATGGCTACACCTTC. It translates to CASSGFRGQANYGYTF.

The CDR3 DNA reads as TGCGCCAGCAGCCCCAGGAGCGGGAAACACAATGAGCAGTTCTTC. Translated, it gives CASSPRSGKHNEQFF. The chain combines TRBV4-3 with TRBJ2-1; 7 positions agree with TRBD2. Germline V gene sequence: CDR1 LGHNA, CDR2 YSLEER. The CDR3 loop spans 15 amino acids. V gave up 4 bases and J gave up 5 bases; unmatched junction bases: 8.

This rearrangement joins TRBV7-2 to TRBJ2-7, with no clear D. CDR1 SGHTA and CDR2 FQGNSA come from the germline V gene. Deletions cut 1 base from V and 2 bases from J, with 9 bases between. CDR3 length: 14 residues. The CDR3: CASSLEPGPYEQYF. In nucleotides, the CDR3 is TGTGCCAGCAGCTTAGAGCCCGGACCCTACGAGCAGTACTTC.

The chain carries TRBV6-5 and TRBJ2-7; 8 nucleotides match TRBD2. This CDR3 is built from 16 residues. Germline CDR1 MNHEY, CDR2 SVGAGI. The ends lost 2 bases at V and 3 bases at J; junction bases unmatched: 9. As DNA, the CDR3 is TGTGCCAGCAGTTACATGGCCAGCGGGAGTAACTACGAGCAGTACTTC. Protein product: CASSYMASGSNYEQYF.

The chain links TRBV24-1 to TRBJ1-3; D remains unclear. Germline CDR1 reads KGHDR; CDR2 reads SFDVKD. V lost 3 bases to trimming and J lost 9 bases, with 11 bases between them. CDR3 length equals 13 residues. CDR3 amino acids: CATSDDDTLTIYF. CDR3 DNA sequence: TGTGCCACCAGTGATGACGACACTCTCACCATATATTTT.

The V call is TRBV6-2 or TRBV6-3, the J call TRBJ2-2; 11 bases match TRBD2. The CDR3 covers 15 residues. Germline CDR1 is MNHEY and CDR2 is SVGEGT. V trimming: 6 bases; J trimming: 7 bases; junction bases outside the gene matches: 7. CDR3 amino acids: CASSPGTSGGGELFF. The CDR3 DNA reads as TGTGCCAGCAGCCCAGGGACTAGCGGTGGCGGGGAGCTGTTTTTT.

The chain recombines TRBV6-5 with TRBJ2-5, with 9 nucleotides matching TRBD2. There are 14 residues in the CDR3. Germline V gene lookup returns CDR1 MNHEY and CDR2 SVGAGI. The chain's CDR3 is CVSQLAGAQETQYF. CDR3 DNA: TGTGTAAGCCAGTTAGCGGGAGCCCAAGAGACCCAGTACTTC.

This clone showed up just once. J is TRBJ1-1 and V is TRBV5-6, with D unclear. V was shortened by 0 bases and J by 0 bases, with 12 bases between the two germline ends. The CDR3 extends over 16 amino acids. The germline CDR1 and CDR2 sequences are SGHDT and YYEEEE. The CDR3: CASSLGTVLLNTEAFF. Written as DNA, the CDR3 is TGTGCCAGCAGCTTGGGCACCGTTCTATTGAACACTGAAGCTTTCTTT.

This chain connects TRBV6-5 to TRBJ2-7; D gene uncertain. Deletions cut 7 bases from V and 0 bases from J, with 7 bases between. There are 12 residues in the CDR3. Germline CDR1 is MNHEY and CDR2 is SVGAGI. CDR3 loop: CASKPSSYEQYF. The CDR3 DNA reads as TGTGCCAGCAAGCCCAGCTCCTACGAGCAGTACTTC.

The V and J genes are TRBV10-3 and TRBJ2-1; D uncertain. The CDR3 loop spans 12 amino acids. Germline V gives CDR1 ENHRY, CDR2 SYGVKD. Trimming took 3 bases from V and 5 from J, leaving 5 bases between them. CDR3 sequence (DNA): TGTGCCATCAGTGACGAAGACAATGAGCAGTTCTTC. Translated: CAISDEDNEQFF.

This clone was detected once. The chain combines TRBV10-3 with TRBJ1-2; 8 bases fit TRBD1. Germline V gives CDR1 ENHRY, CDR2 SYGVKD. The CDR3 loop spans 13 amino acids. The V segment lost 4 bases and the J segment 4 bases; nucleotides outside the gene matches: 2. The CDR3 loop is CAISAGTGYGYTF. CDR3 sequence (DNA): TGTGCCATCAGTGCCGGGACAGGCTATGGCTACACCTTC.

The chain is built from TRBV30 and TRBJ2-5; 9 bases match TRBD1. The CDR3 is made up of 12 amino acids. From germline, CDR1 is GTSNPN and CDR2 SVGIG (reference sequence). V shed 5 bases and J 5 bases; nucleotides not matched to a gene: 3. This CDR3 reads CAWATGGETQYF. The DNA for the CDR3 is TGTGCCTGGGCGACAGGGGGGGAGACCCAGTACTTC.

The V call is TRBV6-6, the J call TRBJ1-2; D unresolved. Deletions cut 7 bases from V and 5 bases from J, with 20 bases between. The CDR3 runs 15 residues. Germline V CDR1 and CDR2: MNHNY, SVGAGI (reference sequence). The chain's CDR3 is CASTHRAGTQYGYTF. DNA of the CDR3: TGTGCCAGCACCCATCGTGCCGGTACACAATATGGCTACACCTTC.

The rearrangement uses TRBV7-2 and TRBJ2-3; D tentatively fits TRBD1 or TRBD2 (5 bases each). Germline CDR1 is SGHTA and CDR2 is FQGNSA. The CDR3 runs 16 residues. The ends were cut back, 6 bases at V and 0 bases at J, with 16 bases in the middle. The chain's CDR3 is CASSPRGGPSTDTQYF. The CDR3 nucleotides are TGTGCCAGCAGTCCTAGGGGCGGGCCTAGCACAGATACGCAGTATTTT.

This clone was seen once. This CDR3 is CASSHGLGRTEAFF. Written as DNA, the CDR3 is TGTGCCAGCAGTCACGGCCTAGGACGGACTGAAGCTTTCTTT. The chain couples TRBV28 to TRBJ1-1, with D uncertain. Germline V gene lookup returns CDR1 MDHEN and CDR2 SYDVKM. The CDR3 sequence is 14 residues long. The ends were cut back, 5 bases at V and 5 bases at J, with 15 bases in the middle.

The J gene is TRBJ2-3, the V gene TRBV29-1; no clear D. Trimming shortened V by 2 bases and J by 2 bases, and 11 bases separated the two germline ends. The length of the CDR3 is 14 residues. Germline values: CDR1 SQVTM, CDR2 ANQGSEA. Here the CDR3 DNA reads TGCAGCGTTGAAAGCCGGGTTACCACAGATACGCAGTATTTT. This encodes CSVESRVTTDTQYF.

The J gene is TRBJ1-2, the V gene TRBV5-1; 7 bases are a match to TRBD1. CDR3 length equals 15 residues. Trimming took 0 bases from V and 3 from J; bases not matched to a gene: 5. The V gene's germline CDR1 is SGHRS and CDR2 YFSETQ. CDR3 nucleotides: TGCGCCAGCAGCTTGGAGACAGGGAACGACTATGGCTACACCTTC. Translating gives CASSLETGNDYGYTF.

CDR3 bases: TGCGCCAGCAGCCACGATTCGTTACTAGCTAACCAAGAGACCCAGTACTTC. Translated: CASSHDSLLANQETQYF. The chain carries TRBV4-1 and TRBJ2-5; the D gene is possibly TRBD2 (6 bases). With 3 bases removed from V and 0 bases from J, the gap between germline ends came to 17 bases. The CDR3 runs to 17 residues. Germline V lookup: CDR1 MGHRA, CDR2 YSYEKL.

This chain links TRBV5-4 with TRBJ1-1; TRBD1 aligns across 8 bases. Germline assignment: CDR1 SGHNT and CDR2 YYREEE (reference sequence). After removal of 3 bases from V and 11 bases from J, the junction contained 12 bases not matched to a gene. The CDR3 extends over 14 amino acids. The CDR3 is CASSWDRPPTGAFF. In DNA, the CDR3 is TGTGCCAGCAGCTGGGACAGGCCTCCTACGGGGGCTTTCTTT.

The rearrangement uses TRBV19 and TRBJ2-2; 8 bases match TRBD2. The CDR3 is 17 residues long. Germline V gene sequence: CDR1 LNHDA, CDR2 SQIVND (reference sequence). J was trimmed by 0 bases and V by 6 bases; bases with no gene match: 9. CDR3 coding DNA: TGTGCCAGTAGCCGCTTACTAGCGGACTCGAACACCGGGGAGCTGTTTTTT. It is translated as CASSRLLADSNTGELFF.

The CDR3 DNA reads as TGTGCCAGCAGTAAAAAGGGCGTAATCTATAATTCACCCCTCCACTTT. It translates to CASSKKGVIYNSPLHF. The chain recombines TRBV2 with TRBJ1-6; D is unresolved. The CDR3 consists of 16 residues. Per germline, CDR1 SNHLY and CDR2 FYNNEI. V was clipped by 5 bases and J by 3 bases, with 14 bases between them.

As for this clone: An end of the junction does not agree with germline; a read error may underlie this. V is TRBV28 and J is TRBJ2-3, with TRBD2 matching over 8 bases. The germline CDR1 and CDR2 sequences are MDHEN and SYDVKM. The CDR3 runs to 16 residues. CDR3 region: CASSSSPSGGTDTQYF. As DNA, the CDR3 is TGTGCCAGCAGTTCCTCCCCCAGCGGGGGCACCGATACGCAGTATTTT.

The V and J genes are TRBV6-6 and TRBJ1-5; D not certain. The length of the CDR3 is 12 residues. Between the trimmed V and J ends, which lost 5 bases and 4 bases, there was a span of 6 bases. Germline-derived CDR1 and CDR2 are MNHNY and SVGAGI (reference sequence). The CDR3 DNA sequence: TGTGCCAGCAGTGAGAGAAATCAGCCCCAGCATTTT. This codes for CASSERNQPQHF.

The rearrangement joins TRBV7-9 to TRBJ2-3; a possible D gene is TRBD1 (6 bases). The CDR3 sequence is 13 residues long. V dropped 7 bases and J dropped 3 bases, with 11 bases sitting between them. The germline gives CDR1 SEHNR, CDR2 FQNEAQ (reference sequence). CDR3 nucleotide sequence: TGTGCCAGCACCCCAGGGGATACAGATACGCAGTATTTT. Protein sequence: CASTPGDTDTQYF. Based on the CDR3 plus reference TRBV7-9 and TRBJ2-3, the full variable domain is DTGVSQNPRHKITKRGQNVTFRCDPISEHNRLYWYRQTLGQGPEFLTYFQNEAQLEKSRLLSDRFSAERPKGSFSTLEIQRTEQGDSAMYLCASTPGDTDTQYFGPGTRLTVL.